This T cell receptor beta chain was captured in a study of cytotoxic CD8 clonotypes in ibrutinib-treated CLL. Germline CDR1 GTSNPN, CDR2 SVGIG (reference sequence). V was pared by 2 bases and J by 3 bases, with 6 bases of the junction left unmatched. This CDR3 comprises 14 residues. Sequencing was performed with immunoSEQ multiplex PCR; in TCRdb, only in-frame clones are kept and a portion is missing. The sample has about 140,000 clones; 75% to 85% are singletons. The sequence came from a human donor with chronic lymphocytic leukemia. The starting material was PBMCs, obtained after 36 months of ibrutinib treatment. The chain recombines TRBV30 with TRBJ1-2; 7 bases fit TRBD1. Written as DNA, the CDR3 is TGTGCCTGGAGTATACAGGGGAGATACTATGGCTACACCTTC. It specifies CAWSIQGRYYGYTF.